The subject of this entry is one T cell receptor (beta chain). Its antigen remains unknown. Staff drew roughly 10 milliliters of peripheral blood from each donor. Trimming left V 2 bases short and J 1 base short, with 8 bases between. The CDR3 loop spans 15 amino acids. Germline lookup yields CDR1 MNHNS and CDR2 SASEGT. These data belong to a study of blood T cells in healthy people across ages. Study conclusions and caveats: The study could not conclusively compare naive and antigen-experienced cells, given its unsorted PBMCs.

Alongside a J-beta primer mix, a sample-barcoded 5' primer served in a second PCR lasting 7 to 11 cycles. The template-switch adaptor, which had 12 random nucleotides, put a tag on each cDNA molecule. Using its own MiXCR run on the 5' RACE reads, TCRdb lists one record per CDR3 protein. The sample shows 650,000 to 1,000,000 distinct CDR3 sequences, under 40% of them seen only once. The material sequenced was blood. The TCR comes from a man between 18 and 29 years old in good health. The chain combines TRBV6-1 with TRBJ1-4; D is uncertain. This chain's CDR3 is CASSEWAGTNEKLFF. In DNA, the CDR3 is TGTGCCAGCAGTGAATGGGCAGGAACTAATGAAAAACTGTTTTTT.